The 6 T cell receptor beta chains in this list originate from one sample, sequenced in a study of T cell responses to AZD1222 COVID-19 vaccine. Produced via immunoSEQ multiplex PCR; TCRdb's table is partial and in-frame only. The sample includes 100,000 to 150,000 clones, roughly 90% of them seen just once. The sequences come from peripheral blood, collected on day 0 of MenACWY control vaccination. Receptors originate from an adult in good health.

The J gene is TRBJ2-7, the V gene TRBV7-9, with D unclear. Germline lookup yields CDR1 SEHNR and CDR2 FQNEAQ (reference sequence). CDR3 size: 15 residues. With 6 bases removed from V and 0 bases from J, the gap between germline ends came to 15 bases. The CDR3 bases are TGTGCCAGCAGTCTAGACGGCGGTAGCTCCTACGAGCAGTACTTC. Its protein is CASSLDGGSSYEQYF.

The chain employs TRBV12-3 or TRBV12-4 and TRBJ2-1; D unclear. This CDR3 comprises 13 residues. Trimming shortened V by 2 bases and J by 10 bases, and 12 bases separated the two germline ends. DNA of the CDR3: TGTGCCAGCAGTTTAATCGCTGGTGGAGAGCAGTTCTTC. Its translation is CASSLIAGGEQFF.

The rearrangement uses TRBV19 and TRBJ1-4; no definite D call. With 7 bases removed from V and 0 bases from J, the gap between germline ends came to 15 bases. The germline CDR1 and CDR2 sequences are LNHDA and SQIVND (reference sequence). This CDR3 has 16 amino acids. The CDR3 protein is CASTASYYTTNEKLFF. The CDR3 bases are TGTGCCAGTACCGCTAGCTACTACACAACTAATGAAAAACTGTTTTTT.

This chain connects TRBV12-3 or TRBV12-4 to TRBJ2-4; TRBD2 aligns across 8 bases. The CDR3 sequence is 13 residues long. J was trimmed by 7 bases and V by 8 bases; bases with no gene match: 7. The DNA for the CDR3 is TGTGCCAGCTCAACTTTAGCGGGGAACATTCAGTACTTC. Encoded protein: CASSTLAGNIQYF.

The chain combines TRBV12-2 with TRBJ1-1. TRBV12-2 is noted as a pseudogene. CDR3 length equals 10 residues. This CDR3 reads CASRLAGTVF. Written as DNA, the CDR3 is TGTGCAAGTCGCTTAGCGGGGACGGTGTTT.

This chain links TRBV5-4 with TRBJ2-5; the D is unclear. The CDR3 is 14 residues long. The germline V gene has CDR1 SGHNT and CDR2 YYREEE (reference sequence). V shed 0 bases and J shed 4 bases, with 10 bases lying between them. The CDR3 loop reads CASSLVEAGETQYF. The CDR3 DNA follows: TGTGCCAGCAGCTTGGTCGAGGCAGGAGAGACCCAGTACTTC.